The rows below give T cell receptor beta chains drawn from one sample of a study of shared clonotypes between healthy human individuals. TCRdb's table, derived via immunoSEQ multiplex PCR, lists solely in-frame clones and lacks some. The sample has hundreds of thousands of clones; 60% to 80% are singletons. Sequenced material: PBMCs. The receptors here all came from a woman aged 40 to 50 in good health. Some clones in this sample may be carry-over from other donors' samples. CDR3s include the opening cysteine and the closing phenylalanine or tryptophan. D genes are given only for firm matches. Rows give clone size only sometimes, using once, few, many, or a class for an expanded clone.

CDR3aa	CDR3nt	j_gene	v_gene	d_gene	abundance
CASSRRQGWYEQYF	TGTGCCAGCAGCCGTCGACAGGGTTGGTACGAGCAGTACTTC	TRBJ2-7	TRBV7-2	TRBD1	-
CASSQGGRGYGYTF	TGCGCCAGCAGCCAGGGGGGCAGGGGGTATGGCTACACCTTC	TRBJ1-2	TRBV4-3	TRBD1	-
CASSQSGLTEAFF	TGCGCCAGCAGTCAATCGGGGCTCACTGAAGCTTTCTTT	TRBJ1-1	TRBV23-1	-	-
CASSGLAVLGGETQYF	TGTGCCAGCAGTGGCCTAGCGGTCCTGGGGGGAGAGACCCAGTACTTC	TRBJ2-5	TRBV2	TRBD2	-
CASSLYREAYEQYF	TGTGCCAGCAGTTTATACAGGGAGGCCTACGAGCAGTACTTC	TRBJ2-7	TRBV28	-	many
CASSSPYETQYF	TGTGCCAGCAGCTCGCCCTACGAGACCCAGTACTTC	TRBJ2-5	TRBV11-2	-	-
CASSLEGRHQPQHF	TGCGCCAGCAGCTTGGAGGGCCGCCATCAGCCCCAGCATTTT	TRBJ1-5	TRBV5-1	-	-
CASSSPATGTSYEQYF	TGCGCCAGCAGCTCCCCCGCGACAGGGACCTCCTACGAGCAGTACTTC	TRBJ2-7	TRBV5-1	TRBD1	-
CSPRGDEQYF	TGCAGCCCCAGGGGAGACGAGCAGTACTTC	TRBJ2-7	TRBV29-1	-	-
CASSVGAPTVDKNIQYF	TGTGCCAGCAGCGTAGGGGCGCCGACGGTAGACAAAAACATTCAGTACTTC	TRBJ2-4	TRBV9	-	few
CASSNSGGYGYTF	TGTGCCAGCAGCAACTCGGGGGGTTATGGCTACACCTTC	TRBJ1-2	TRBV6-6	-	once
CASSLDQYYEQYF	TGTGCCAGCAGTTTGGATCAATATTACGAGCAGTACTTC	TRBJ2-7	TRBV27	-	-
CASSGPPGGNYGYTF	TGTGCCAGCAGTGGGCCCCCGGGGGGAAACTATGGCTACACCTTC	TRBJ1-2	TRBV27	-	-
CAWSRVVPTYEQYF	TGTGCCTGGTCCAGGGTGGTCCCGACCTACGAGCAGTACTTC	TRBJ2-7	TRBV30	-	-
CASSFWTGNTEAFF	TGTGCCAGCAGTTTCTGGACAGGCAACACTGAAGCTTTCTTT	TRBJ1-1	TRBV28	TRBD1	once
CASTPTSGRFGELFF	TGTGCCAGCACCCCGACTAGCGGGAGGTTCGGGGAGCTGTTTTTT	TRBJ2-2	TRBV27	TRBD2	-
CASRRGTPYSNEQYF	TGTGCCAGCAGGCGAGGGACACCCTATTCCAACGAGCAGTACTTC	TRBJ2-7	TRBV28	-	-
CASSFGTGVYEQYF	TGTGCCAGCAGTTTTGGGACAGGGGTCTACGAGCAGTACTTC	TRBJ2-7	TRBV27	TRBD1	many
CASSSTGGGNRQYF	TGTGCCAGCAGCTCAACAGGGGGCGGAAATCGGCAGTACTTC	TRBJ2-7	TRBV7-6	TRBD1	few
CASSLAGGGNEQFF	TGCGCCAGCAGCTTGGCGGGAGGCGGTAATGAGCAGTTCTTC	TRBJ2-1	TRBV5-1	TRBD2	-
CASSLSGGGLATYEQYF	TGTGCCAGCAGTTTATCGGGAGGGGGACTAGCGACCTACGAGCAGTACTTC	TRBJ2-7	TRBV27	TRBD2	-
CATSRKRGGTYHNEQFF	TGTGCCACCAGCAGAAAAAGGGGGGGGACTTACCACAATGAGCAGTTCTTC	TRBJ2-1	TRBV15	-	-
CASSLTGGSHPGSFF	TGTGCCAGCAGCCTCACCGGGGGCTCACACCCGGGGTCTTTCTTT	TRBJ1-1	TRBV11-1	-	-
CASSLVIAKNIQYF	TGTGCCAGCAGCTTAGTGATAGCCAAAAACATTCAGTACTTC	TRBJ2-4	TRBV7-2	-	-
CASSHSHEQFF	TGCGCCAGCAGCCATTCCCATGAGCAGTTCTTC	TRBJ2-1	TRBV4-3	-	-
CASSPGPYNEQFF	TGTGCCAGTAGCCCGGGACCCTACAATGAGCAGTTCTTC	TRBJ2-1	TRBV19	-	-
CASSDLDRGAEAFF	TGTGCCAGCAGTGATCTAGACAGGGGGGCTGAAGCCTTCTTT	TRBJ1-1	TRBV6-1	TRBD1	few
CASSPRDRSEKLFF	TGTGCCAGCTCCCCCCGGGACAGGTCAGAAAAACTGTTTTTT	TRBJ1-4	TRBV18	TRBD1	-
CASSEQGSYNEQFF	TGTGCCAGCAGTGAGCAGGGCTCCTACAATGAGCAGTTCTTC	TRBJ2-1	TRBV2	-	-
CASSLEGFSADTQYF	TGTGCCAGCAGCTTAGAGGGGTTTAGCGCAGATACGCAGTATTTT	TRBJ2-3	TRBV7-2	-	once
CASSRGPGTANTEAFF	TGCGCCAGCAGCCGGGGACCCGGGACGGCAAACACTGAAGCTTTCTTT	TRBJ1-1	TRBV4-1	-	few
CASSPTGRDTGELFF	TGTGCCAGCTCACCAACTGGCAGAGACACCGGGGAGCTGTTTTTT	TRBJ2-2	TRBV18	-	-
CASSLEGQNTDTQYF	TGTGCCAGCAGCTTGGAGGGACAAAACACAGATACGCAGTATTTT	TRBJ2-3	TRBV5-4	-	-